What follows is one T cell receptor (beta chain) and its context. Antigen: not known. The record originates from a study of shared clonotypes between healthy human individuals. Study-wide context: Per donor, three plates held CD4 naive cells, three held CD4 memory, two held CD8 naive and one held CD8 memory.

The CDR3 covers 15 residues. The V gene's germline CDR1 is MNHEY and CDR2 SVGAGI. The V gene lost 0 bases and the J gene lost 3 bases, with 12 bases spanning the gap. Only CD45RO-negative cells positively selected for CCR7 counted as naive CD8 cells, so terminally differentiated effector memory CD45RA+ cells were excluded. Overall study findings and caveats: Clonotype sharing among donors was expected to depend on sequencing depth.

Source study methods: With immunoSEQ giving junction-only sequences and no quality scores, filtering differed. TCRdb keeps only in-frame clones here, not all; method: immunoSEQ multiplex PCR. The V and J calls and clone size were taken over from that table, and D and trimming were inferred from the DNA. The sample lists around 600,000 clones; roughly 98% were seen once. The chain is built from TRBV6-5 and TRBJ2-7, with D unresolved. The sample consisted of naive CD8+ T cells sorted from blood. The receptor was isolated from a man aged 25-40 years in good health. CDR3 nucleotides: TGTGCCAGCAGTTACTCTATGGCAGACGGCTACGAGCAGTACTTC. Its translation is CASSYSMADGYEQYF.